The sequence of this T cell receptor (beta chain) was determined in a study of cytomegalovirus exposure and HLA in healthy donors. General observations from the study: Usually a TCR sequence was rare, but some public TCRs were found in many donors. In vitro data verified a few CMV-associated chains as specific for CMV antigens. A classifier reportedly called cytomegalovirus status with high sensitivity and specificity.

CDR1 is SGHNT, CDR2 YENEEA, per germline. The CDR3 extends over 16 amino acids. The V gene end was trimmed by 5 bases and the J gene end by 1 base; junction bases not matched to a gene: 4. This clone was recorded a few times. Its target is unknown. Assay used: immunoSEQ multiplex PCR; TCRdb lists only in-frame clones, some missing. Of around 350,000 clones listed, 80% to 90% are singletons. The donors were in the 120-subject validation cohort; that cohort was separate from the roughly 730-subject first cohort. The chain couples TRBV11-3 to TRBJ2-1; TRBD2 aligns across 11 bases. The sequenced material came from PBMCs. The TCR originated in a woman between 18 and 30 years old in good health and CMV-seronegative. CDR3 sequence: CASSVSSGRSYNEQFF. Here the CDR3 DNA reads TGTGCCAGCAGCGTCTCTAGCGGGAGGTCCTACAATGAGCAGTTCTTC.